This T cell receptor (beta chain) was sequenced during a study of early T cells in non-severe SARS-CoV-2 infection. Whole-study context: Sequencing of unsorted whole blood was done on bulk RNA, leaving chains unpaired.

This clonotype has ten or more counts. What it recognizes is unknown. Tagging with unique molecular identifiers was applied to individual cDNA molecules. A single record per CDR3 protein comes from TCRdb applying MiXCR to the 5' RACE reads. This table holds approximately 69,000 distinct CDR3 sequences, approximately 12% found once. Regarding the study as a whole: The VDJdb matching leaned toward anti-spike CD8 responses and overlooked private and CD4 specificities.

CDR1 and CDR2 (germline): SGHRS, YFSETQ. There are 14 residues in the CDR3. V lost 6 bases, J lost 4 bases, and 7 bases stayed unmatched. This receptor was obtained from an adult who was a healthcare worker with PCR-confirmed SARS-CoV-2 infection or an uninfected control (not recorded which). Sequenced input: whole blood. This chain connects TRBV5-1 to TRBJ2-5, with 9 nucleotides matching TRBD1. CDR3 bases: TGCGCCAGCACTCCGACAGGGGGACCAGAGACCCAGTACTTC. Its translation is CASTPTGGPETQYF.